Listed below are T cell receptor beta chains from one sample, sequenced in a study of Graves' ophthalmopathy and Graves' hyperthyroidism. Each CDR3 protein is one row after TCRdb ran MiXCR on the multiplex PCR reads. Seen here are approximately 700,000 distinct CDR3 sequences, under 50% observed once, and the top ten hold over 2.5%. Input material: peripheral blood. The receptors here all came from an adult man with Graves' ophthalmopathy. Each CDR3 is given with its conserved first and last residue. The D gene is left open where the match is weak. Clone sizes are given selectively: once, few, many, or a class where the clone is expanded.

clone_size j_call d_call v_call cdr3_aa cdr3_nt
NA TRBJ2-5 TRBD2 TRBV11-3 CASSSGWREETQYF TGTGCCAGCAGCAGTGGTTGGCGGGAGGAGACCCAGTACTTC
many TRBJ1-2 NA TRBV19 CASSTQGWDGYTF TGTGCCAGTAGTACGCAGGGGTGGGATGGCTACACCTTC
many TRBJ1-6 NA TRBV2 CASSYTGRTYNSPLHF TGTGCCAGCAGTTACACAGGGAGGACCTATAATTCACCCCTCCACTTT
NA TRBJ2-5 NA TRBV25-1 CASSECLAGKVTQYF TGTGCCAGCAGTGAATGCCTAGCAGGGAAAGTGACCCAGTACTTC
NA TRBJ1-2 NA TRBV7-8 CASSKGTGVSGYTF TGTGCCAGCAGCAAAGGAACCGGGGTGTCTGGCTACACCTTC
NA TRBJ2-2 TRBD1 TRBV7-8 CASSPGTDSGERTGELFF TGTGCCAGCAGCCCCGGGACAGACTCTGGGGAGAGGACCGGGGAGCTGTTTTTT
few TRBJ1-4 TRBD1 TRBV7-9 CASSSGTDEKLFF TGTGCCAGCAGCTCCGGGACAGATGAAAAACTGTTTTTT
many TRBJ1-1 NA TRBV12-3/TRBV12-4 CASSFGDEAFF TGTGCCAGCAGTTTCGGTGATGAAGCTTTCTTT
NA TRBJ1-5 TRBD1 TRBV7-9 CASSPLPGQGGYSNQPQHF TGTGCCAGCAGCCCACTTCCCGGACAGGGAGGATATAGCAATCAGCCCCAGCATTTT
many TRBJ2-7 TRBD2 TRBV7-8 CASSLIGLDSYEQYF TGTGCCAGCAGCTTAATTGGACTAGATTCCTACGAGCAGTACTTC
many TRBJ1-3 NA TRBV6-5 CASSYSSGAGNTIYF TGTGCCAGCAGTTACTCTTCTGGGGCTGGAAACACCATATATTTT
NA TRBJ2-7 NA TRBV29-1 CSGAGATYEQYF TGCAGCGGGGCCGGGGCGACCTACGAGCAGTACTTC
NA TRBJ2-5 TRBD1 TRBV14 CASTVTGLRETQYF TGTGCCAGCACCGTGACAGGGCTCAGAGAGACCCAGTACTTC
NA TRBJ2-5 NA TRBV20-1 CSARDTGGEPQYF TGCAGTGCTAGAGATACGGGCGGGGAGCCCCAGTACTTC
many TRBJ1-1 NA TRBV6-5 CASSYTGEGWTEAFF TGTGCCAGCAGTTACACGGGGGAAGGATGGACTGAAGCTTTCTTT
NA TRBJ1-5 TRBD1 TRBV10-3 CAISETGTGGNQPQHF TGTGCCATCAGTGAAACCGGGACAGGGGGCAATCAGCCCCAGCATTTT
NA TRBJ1-2 TRBD1 TRBV7-9 CASSLGGPGQGGYTF TGTGCCAGCAGCTTAGGTGGGCCGGGACAGGGTGGCTACACCTTC
NA TRBJ1-5 NA TRBV10-2 CASSGADGRGQPQHF TGCGCCAGCAGTGGGGCAGACGGGAGGGGCCAGCCCCAGCATTTT
NA TRBJ1-1 NA TRBV25-1 CAQLNTEAFF TGTGCCCAGCTGAACACTGAAGCTTTCTTT
many TRBJ2-5 TRBD1 TRBV14 CASLRTGEETQYF TGTGCCAGCCTAAGGACAGGGGAAGAGACCCAGTACTTC
NA TRBJ1-1 NA TRBV5-1 CASSSVVGMNTEAFF TGCGCCAGCAGCTCGGTTGTAGGAATGAACACTGAAGCTTTCTTT
many TRBJ2-7 NA TRBV12-3/TRBV12-4 CASSHDNPYEQYF TGTGCCAGCAGCCACGACAATCCCTACGAGCAGTACTTC
NA TRBJ2-2 TRBD2 TRBV11-2 CASSSSSGGLAGELFF TGTGCCAGCAGCTCATCCTCTGGGGGACTAGCGGGGGAGCTGTTTTTT
NA TRBJ1-2 TRBD1 TRBV25-1 CASSHPLAGGSGYTF TGTGCCAGCAGCCACCCCTTGGCAGGGGGGAGTGGCTACACCTTC
NA TRBJ2-7 NA TRBV6-5 CASSYGQRRTYEQYF TGTGCCAGCAGTTACGGACAGAGACGAACCTACGAGCAGTACTTC
NA TRBJ2-5 TRBD1 TRBV25-1 CASTIDRGPGVTQYF TGTGCCAGCACGATCGACAGGGGGCCGGGGGTAACCCAGTACTTC
many TRBJ1-1 NA TRBV20-1 CSAIRTETPKAFF TGCAGTGCCATCAGGACAGAAACACCAAAGGCTTTCTTT
many TRBJ2-7 TRBD1 TRBV6-1 CAVQPGQGAYEQYF TGTGCCGTGCAGCCGGGACAGGGGGCCTACGAGCAGTACTTC
few TRBJ2-7 NA TRBV7-2 CASSSGPMDEQYF TGTGCCAGCAGCTCCGGGCCCATGGACGAGCAGTACTTC
NA TRBJ1-6 TRBD1 TRBV29-1 CSVETGNNSPLHF TGCAGCGTTGAGACAGGGAATAATTCACCCCTCCACTTT
once TRBJ1-4 TRBD1 TRBV7-9 CAGSRQGSEKLFF TGTGCCGGCAGCAGACAGGGGAGTGAAAAACTGTTTTTT
many TRBJ1-1 NA TRBV19 CATQGRGYTEAFF TGTGCCACCCAGGGGAGAGGGTACACTGAAGCTTTCTTT
many TRBJ1-1 NA TRBV15 CATSMFNTEAFF TGTGCCACCAGCATGTTTAACACTGAAGCTTTCTTT
once TRBJ2-7 TRBD2 TRBV7-9 CASSAGLAGYNEQYF TGTGCCAGCAGCGCGGGACTAGCGGGGTACAATGAGCAGTACTTC
NA TRBJ2-7 NA TRBV9 CASSPPTPDEQYF TGTGCCAGCTCACCGCCTACTCCCGACGAGCAGTACTTC
NA TRBJ2-5 NA TRBV10-3 CASSPAFIGKETQYF TGTGCCAGCAGCCCCGCCTTCATAGGAAAAGAGACCCAGTACTTC